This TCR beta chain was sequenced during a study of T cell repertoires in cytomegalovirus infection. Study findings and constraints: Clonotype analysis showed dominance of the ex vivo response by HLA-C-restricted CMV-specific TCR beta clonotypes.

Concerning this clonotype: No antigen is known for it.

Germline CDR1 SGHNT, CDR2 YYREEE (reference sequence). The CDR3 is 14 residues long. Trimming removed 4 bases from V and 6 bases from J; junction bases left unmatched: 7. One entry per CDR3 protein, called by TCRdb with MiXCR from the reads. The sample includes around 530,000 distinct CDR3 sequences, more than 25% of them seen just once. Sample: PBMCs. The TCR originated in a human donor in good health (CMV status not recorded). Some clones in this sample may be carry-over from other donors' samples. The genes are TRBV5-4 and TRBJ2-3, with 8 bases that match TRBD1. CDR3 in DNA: TGTGCCAGCAGCGTCGGACAGGGAGCCGATACGCAGTATTTT. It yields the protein CASSVGQGADTQYF.